The 25 T cell receptor beta chains reported below all come from one sample, sequenced in a study of shared clonotypes between healthy human individuals. The table came from immunoSEQ multiplex PCR; TCRdb's copy has only in-frame clones and leaves some out. This table holds 1.6 million or so clones, about 98.5% found once. Sequencing was performed on naive CD4+ T cells sorted from blood. Subset denoted: CD45RA+ positively selected. All receptors derive from a man aged 25-40 years in good health.

The chain links TRBV6-6 to TRBJ1-1, with a weak D call TRBD1 (5 bases). Germline V gene lookup returns CDR1 MNHNY and CDR2 SVGAGI (reference sequence). The CDR3 extends over 16 amino acids. V lost 4 bases, J lost 1 base, and 16 bases lay in between. Written as DNA, the CDR3 is TGTGCCAGCAGTTCCAAACGGGGGGTACCGAACACTGAAGCTTTCTTT. It specifies CASSSKRGVPNTEAFF.

V gene TRBV28 combines with J gene TRBJ1-1, with D hard to call. Germline CDR1 reads MDHEN; CDR2 reads SYDVKM. V was cut by 5 bases and J by 3 bases, with 10 bases left in between. CDR3 length: 13 amino acids. CDR3 sequence reads: CASSPPPDTEAFF. CDR3 DNA: TGTGCCAGCAGTCCCCCCCCCGACACTGAAGCTTTCTTT.

The gene calls are TRBV19 and TRBJ1-2, with D hard to call. CDR3 length: 13 residues. CDR1 LNHDA and CDR2 SQIVND come from the germline V gene (reference sequence). V gave up 10 bases and J gave up 2 bases, with 14 bases separating them. As DNA, the CDR3 is TGTGCCACTCACACGACGGGAAACTATGGCTACACCTTC. This sequence encodes CATHTTGNYGYTF.

This clone was detected only once. This rearrangement joins TRBV5-4 to TRBJ1-1; weak D call: TRBD1 (5 bases). This CDR3 contains 13 residues. V gave up 5 bases and J gave up 0 bases, with 8 bases separating them. Germline loops: CDR1 SGHNT, CDR2 YYREEE (reference sequence). The CDR3 protein is CASRGDMNTEAFF. As DNA, the CDR3 is TGTGCCAGCAGGGGGGATATGAACACTGAAGCTTTCTTT.

The J gene is TRBJ2-7, the V gene TRBV10-3; TRBD2 matches at 13 bases. This CDR3 has 15 amino acids. Germline V lookup: CDR1 ENHRY, CDR2 SYGVKD. Germline trimming cut 2 bases from V and 6 bases from J; bases unmatched to any gene: 4. CDR3 loop: CAISEGLAGVSEQYF. CDR3 in DNA: TGTGCCATCAGTGAGGGACTAGCGGGAGTTAGCGAGCAGTACTTC.

On this clone itself: The same CDR3 arises from other DNA sequences in this sample as well. The chain couples TRBV6-5 to TRBJ1-5, with D hard to call. The CDR3 sequence is 13 residues long. The germline V gene encodes CDR1 MNHEY and CDR2 SVGAGI. The V and J ends lost 2 bases and 5 bases respectively, with 7 bases between them. CDR3 coding DNA: TGTGCCAGCAGTTACGACCGGGATCAGCCCCAGCATTTT. It specifies CASSYDRDQPQHF.

This chain uses TRBV29-1 with TRBJ1-2; D unresolved. The CDR3 has 13 residues. CDR1 is SQVTM, CDR2 ANQGSEA, per germline. The V end was cut by 7 bases, the J end by 8 bases, with 20 bases between. CDR3 sequence (DNA): TGCAGCGGGATGGACGGATTGCTAAGGGGCTACACCTTC. Translation: CSGMDGLLRGYTF.

The V and J genes are TRBV27 and TRBJ2-7; TRBD2 is a possible D gene (5 bases). Germline CDR1 MNHEY, CDR2 SMNVEV (reference sequence). CDR3 size: 14 residues. V was pared by 3 bases and J by 4 bases, with 13 bases between. CDR3 DNA: TGTGCCAGCAGTTTCTCAGGACTCCAATACGAGCAGTACTTC. The encoded protein is CASSFSGLQYEQYF.

A single count supports this clone. The chain joins TRBV18 to TRBJ1-2; TRBD1 agrees at 8 bases. The V gene's germline CDR1 is KGHSH and CDR2 LQKENI. This CDR3 is 16 amino acids long. J was trimmed by 6 bases and V by 2 bases; bases with no gene match: 11. In nucleotides, the CDR3 is TGTGCCAGCTCACCAGATTGGCAGGGGGCTGCGAATGGCTACACCTTC. Its protein is CASSPDWQGAANGYTF. Drawing the rest from reference TRBV18 and TRBJ1-2, the complete variable domain is NAGVMQNPRHLVRRRGQEARLRCSPMKGHSHVYWYRQLPEEGLKFMVYLQKENIIDESGMPKERFSAEFPKEGPSILRIQQVVRGDSAAYFCASSPDWQGAANGYTFGSGTRLTVV.

V and J are TRBV7-3 and TRBJ2-1, with D maybe TRBD2 (5 bases). The germline V gene has CDR1 SGHTA and CDR2 FQGTGA. Trimming took off 4 bases at V and 0 bases at J, with 13 bases between the two ends. The CDR3 contains 16 residues. CDR3 region: CASSSSGSASYNEQFF. The CDR3 DNA follows: TGTGCCAGCAGCTCCAGCGGTAGCGCCTCCTACAATGAGCAGTTCTTC.

This clone was observed a single time. The chain combines TRBV4-2 with TRBJ2-7, with D unresolved. The CDR3 length is 14 residues. Looked up from germline, CDR1 is LGHNA and CDR2 is YNFKEQ. Trimming pared 4 bases from V and 6 bases from J, leaving 16 bases between. The CDR3, as DNA: TGTGCCAGCAGCCGGCAGGAGTCGGGTACCGAGCAGTACTTC. Translation gives CASSRQESGTEQYF.

On this clone: Other DNA sequences of this sample code for an identical CDR3. The DNA of the CDR3 is TGTGCCAGCTCACCACCGGGCAGCGGGTACAATGAGCAGTTCTTC. It translates to CASSPPGSGYNEQFF. The chain links TRBV18 to TRBJ2-1, with D tentatively TRBD2 (6 bases). The CDR3 covers 15 residues. The V end was cut by 0 bases, the J end by 4 bases, with 10 bases between. Germline loops: CDR1 KGHSH, CDR2 LQKENI. The entire variable domain, with the rest obtained from reference TRBV18 and TRBJ2-1, is as follows: NAGVMQNPRHLVRRRGQEARLRCSPMKGHSHVYWYRQLPEEGLKFMVYLQKENIIDESGMPKERFSAEFPKEGPSILRIQQVVRGDSAAYFCASSPPGSGYNEQFFGPGTRLTVL.

This clone was seen just once. The V gene is TRBV5-4, the J gene TRBJ2-7; D unresolved. The germline gives CDR1 SGHNT, CDR2 YYREEE (reference sequence). CDR3 length: 13 amino acids. V was cut by 0 bases and J by 5 bases, with 9 bases left in between. Written as DNA, the CDR3 is TGTGCCAGCAGCTTGGGGGCGAAGGACGAGCAGTACTTC. Its protein product is CASSLGAKDEQYF.

The V and J genes are TRBV5-4 and TRBJ2-7; tentatively, D is TRBD1 (5 bases). V was shortened by 2 bases and J by 6 bases, with 15 bases between the two germline ends. The length of the CDR3 is 14 residues. The germline gives CDR1 SGHNT, CDR2 YYREEE (reference sequence). As DNA, the CDR3 is TGTGCCAGCAGCTTAAGGGGCCAGTGGGCCGAGCAGTACTTC. Its protein is CASSLRGQWAEQYF.

The chain has TRBV29-1 and TRBJ2-5; perhaps TRBD2 as D (6 bases). Germline V gives CDR1 SQVTM, CDR2 ANQGSEA. This CDR3 comprises 13 residues. V was shortened by 5 bases and J by 5 bases, with 15 bases between the two germline ends. DNA for the CDR3: TGCAGCGTTCGCGGGACCCTCGTCGAGACCCAGTACTTC. Protein product: CSVRGTLVETQYF.

V gene TRBV28 combines with J gene TRBJ2-7; 16 nucleotides line up with TRBD2. The V and J ends lost 2 bases and 5 bases, in that order; junction bases with no gene match: 9. The CDR3 length is 18 residues. Germline V gene data show CDR1 as MDHEN and CDR2 as SYDVKM. This chain's CDR3 is CASSLGGGTSGRDHEQYF. The DNA for the CDR3 is TGTGCCAGCAGTTTAGGGGGTGGGACTAGCGGGAGGGACCACGAGCAGTACTTC.

This chain connects TRBV2 to TRBJ2-1; tentative D call: TRBD2 (5 bases). CDR1 is SNHLY and CDR2 is FYNNEI in the germline V gene. V was pared by 6 bases and J by 9 bases, with 18 bases between. The CDR3 sequence is 14 residues long. The CDR3 bases are TGTGCCAGCAGCCTGAACCCCCCCAGCGGTGAGCAGTTCTTC. Translating it yields CASSLNPPSGEQFF.

The CDR3 nucleotides are TGTGCCAGCAGTGAATCCAGGGTGGGGGAGACCCAGTACTTC. Protein: CASSESRVGETQYF. The chain employs TRBV25-1 and TRBJ2-5; TRBD1 is a possible D gene (5 bases). CDR1 MGHDK and CDR2 SYGVNS come from the germline V gene. CDR3 length: 14 amino acids. Trimming cost V 1 base and J 5 bases, with 11 bases left between them. Filled out from reference TRBV25-1 and TRBJ2-5, the complete variable domain reads EADIYQTPRYLVIGTGKKITLECSQTMGHDKMYWYQQDPGMELHLIHYSYGVNSTEKGDLSSESTVSRIRTEHFPLTLESARPSHTSQYLCASSESRVGETQYFGPGTRLLVL.

This rearrangement joins TRBV4-1 to TRBJ2-7; no definite D call. The V gene's germline CDR1 is MGHRA and CDR2 YSYEKL. V was clipped by 0 bases and J by 7 bases, with 10 bases between them. The CDR3 consists of 13 residues. DNA of the CDR3: TGCGCCAGCAGCCAAGATCCCTGGTCAGAGCAGTACTTC. Amino acid sequence: CASSQDPWSEQYF.

V and J are TRBV7-6 and TRBJ2-5; 7 bases align to TRBD1. The CDR3 covers 15 residues. CDR1 SGHVS and CDR2 FNYEAQ come from the germline V gene. V lost 3 bases, J lost 1 base, and 5 bases stayed unmatched. The CDR3 here is CASSLTGTVQETQYF. DNA of the CDR3: TGTGCCAGCAGCTTGACCGGGACAGTCCAAGAGACCCAGTACTTC.

The V gene is TRBV10-1, the J gene TRBJ2-7, with TRBD1 matching over 10 bases. Per germline, CDR1 WNHNN and CDR2 SYGVQD (reference sequence). This CDR3 is built from 15 residues. J lost 7 bases, V lost 0 bases, and 6 bases had no gene match. CDR3 protein: CASSESGTGVREQYF. The CDR3 DNA reads as TGCGCCAGCAGTGAGTCCGGGACAGGGGTACGGGAGCAGTACTTC.

The rearrangement uses TRBV10-2 and TRBJ1-5; D ambiguous. Trimming removed 5 bases at V and 9 bases at J, with 20 bases between. The CDR3 runs 15 residues. From germline, CDR1 is WSHSY and CDR2 SAAADI. The CDR3 is CASSPDLTNSRPQHF. CDR3 nucleotides: TGCGCCAGCAGTCCCGACCTGACAAATTCTCGGCCCCAGCATTTT.

The chain couples TRBV27 to TRBJ2-3; D perhaps matches TRBD1 (5 bases). The ends were cut back, 0 bases at V and 1 base at J, with 14 bases in the middle. Per germline, CDR1 MNHEY and CDR2 SMNVEV (reference sequence). CDR3 length: 17 residues. The CDR3 loop is CASSLSLGRPGTDTQYF. In DNA, the CDR3 is TGTGCCAGCAGTTTATCGTTGGGGCGCCCCGGCACAGATACGCAGTATTTT.

Written as DNA, the CDR3 is TGTGCCAGCAGCGGACTGTCCCTCAATCAGCCCCAGCATTTT. Its protein product is CASSGLSLNQPQHF. The V gene is TRBV6-1, the J gene TRBJ1-5, with no clear D. V lost 6 bases and J lost 3, with 12 bases in between. CDR3 size: 14 residues. Germline CDR1 and CDR2: MNHNS and SASEGT.

The CDR3, as DNA: TGTGCCAGCAGCCTCCGGACTAGCGGGAGACCTCAAGAGACCCAGTACTTC. This translates into CASSLRTSGRPQETQYF. The chain uses TRBV14 and TRBJ2-5, with 13 bases identical to TRBD2. The CDR3 is 17 amino acids. The germline gives CDR1 SGHDN, CDR2 FVKESK. V shed 4 bases, J shed 2 bases, and the junction held 7 bases outside the gene matches.